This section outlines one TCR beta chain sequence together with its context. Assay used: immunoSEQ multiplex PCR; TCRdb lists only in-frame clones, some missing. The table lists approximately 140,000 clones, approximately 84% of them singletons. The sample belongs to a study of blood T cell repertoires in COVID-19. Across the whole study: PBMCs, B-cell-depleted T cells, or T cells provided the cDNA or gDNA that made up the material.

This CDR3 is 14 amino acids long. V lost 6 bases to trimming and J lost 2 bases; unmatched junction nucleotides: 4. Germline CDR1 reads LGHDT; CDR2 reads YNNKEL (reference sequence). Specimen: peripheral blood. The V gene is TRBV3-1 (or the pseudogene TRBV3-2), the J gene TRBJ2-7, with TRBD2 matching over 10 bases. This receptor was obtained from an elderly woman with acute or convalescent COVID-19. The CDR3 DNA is TGTGCCAGCAGGCGGACTAGCGGAGCCTACGAGCAGTACTTC. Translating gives CASRRTSGAYEQYF.